Each of the 14 T cell receptor beta chains below was sequenced from the same sample in a study of CD8 T cells in ankylosing spondylitis. Broader study findings: It appeared that ankylosing spondylitis blood was characterized by a TCR beta motif of roughly 8 highly homologous variants.

From the 5' RACE reads, TCRdb called clonotypes with MiXCR, one entry per CDR3 protein. This sample has about 440,000 distinct CDR3 sequences; 17% occur once, and the top ten carry 0.85% to 1.3%. For these TCRs, the target antigens are not known. The sequenced sample was blood, either unsorted or a sorted T cell fraction (not recorded which). These receptors originate from a male donor with ankylosing spondylitis.

The chain links TRBV18 to TRBJ2-1; D might be TRBD2 (6 bases). V was shortened by 0 bases and J by 3 bases, with 12 bases between the two germline ends. Per the germline V gene, CDR1 is KGHSH and CDR2 is LQKENI. There are 16 residues in the CDR3. The CDR3 here is CASSPPQRELYNEQFF. In DNA form, the CDR3 reads TGTGCCAGCTCACCACCTCAACGGGAGCTCTACAATGAGCAGTTCTTC.

The chain joins TRBV6-1 to TRBJ1-6; a possible D gene is TRBD1 (6 bases). The V end lost 6 bases, the J end lost 9 bases, and 18 bases lay between the germline ends. There are 15 residues in the CDR3. Germline V gene data show CDR1 as MNHNS and CDR2 as SASEGT. The CDR3 sequence: CASRRNREGGSPLHF. CDR3 DNA: TGTGCCAGCAGAAGAAACAGGGAAGGTGGTTCACCCCTCCACTTT.

This clonotype was found a few times. The CDR3 region is CASSLERLGQGEFF. The DNA for the CDR3 is TGTGCCAGCAGCTTAGAGCGGCTGGGACAGGGAGAGTTCTTC. The rearrangement links TRBV11-2 to TRBJ2-1, with 9 bases matching TRBD1. In germline, CDR1 is SGHAT, CDR2 FQNNGV. V was pared by 0 bases and J by 14 bases, with 8 bases of the junction left unmatched. The CDR3 extends over 14 amino acids. Full variable domain (outside the CDR3, taken from reference TRBV11-2 and TRBJ2-1): EAGVAQSPRYKIIEKRQSVAFWCNPISGHATLYWYQQILGQGPKLLIQFQNNGVVDDSQLPKDRFSAERLKGVDSTLKIQPAKLEDSAVYLCASSLERLGQGEFFGPGTRLTVL.

This clonotype was seen ten or more times. The J gene is TRBJ2-3, the V gene TRBV7-8; 12 nucleotides match TRBD2. Losses at the gene ends were 5 bases for V and 4 bases for J; bases not matched to a gene: 4. Looked up from germline, CDR1 is SGHVS and CDR2 is FQNEAQ. The CDR3 totals 15 residues. The CDR3 protein is CASSPSGGAADTQYF. CDR3 sequence (DNA): TGTGCCAGCAGCCCTAGCGGGGGGGCCGCAGATACGCAGTATTTT.

This clonotype was detected ten times or more. In nucleotides, the CDR3 is TGTGCCAGCAGTGAAGCGCTCGGGGGAAAGCCCCAGCATTTT. It yields the protein CASSEALGGKPQHF. The rearrangement uses TRBV6-1 and TRBJ1-5; TRBD1 might be the D (5 bases). This CDR3 region has 14 residues. V lost 0 bases and J 8 bases, leaving 11 bases between the germline ends. The germline CDR1 and CDR2 sequences are MNHNS and SASEGT.

This clonotype was detected only a few times. The gene calls are TRBV2 and TRBJ2-1; tentatively, D is TRBD2 (5 bases). Trimming removed 1 base at V and 2 bases at J, with 9 bases between. Germline V gives CDR1 SNHLY, CDR2 FYNNEI. CDR3 length equals 15 residues. The CDR3: CASSEDEGTYNEQFF. The CDR3 nucleotides read TGTGCCAGCAGTGAAGACGAGGGAACCTACAATGAGCAGTTCTTC.

This clonotype was detected ten times or more. This sequence joins TRBV5-1 and TRBJ2-7; TRBD2 aligns across 11 bases. CDR3 size: 15 residues. V shed 4 bases, J shed 3 bases, and the junction held 6 bases outside the gene matches. Germline CDR1 reads SGHRS; CDR2 reads YFSETQ. The CDR3 loop reads CASSNPSGGHYEQYF. CDR3 DNA: TGCGCCAGCAGCAACCCTAGCGGGGGGCACTACGAGCAGTACTTC.

This rearrangement joins TRBV14 to TRBJ2-6; D may be TRBD1 (6 bases). CDR3 size: 19 residues. The V gene's germline CDR1 is SGHDN and CDR2 FVKESK. Deletions cut 5 bases from V and 0 bases from J, with 20 bases between. CDR3 bases: TGTGCCAGCAGCTACAACAGGGTCGGGGCGAGCTCTGGGGCCAACGTCCTGACTTTC. Translated, it gives CASSYNRVGASSGANVLTF.

In its sample, this clonotype was seen a few times. CDR3 nucleotides: TGCGCCAGCAGCTTGGCCGGGACGGGGGCCACGCGGAGTCAAGAGACCCAGTACTTC. Protein product: CASSLAGTGATRSQETQYF. This sequence joins TRBV5-1 and TRBJ2-5; D might be TRBD1 or TRBD2, each matching 6 bases. Trimming cost V 0 bases and J 2 bases, with 23 bases left between them. CDR1 and CDR2 (germline): SGHRS, YFSETQ. This CDR3 spans 19 amino acids.

The chain carries TRBV12-3 or TRBV12-4 and TRBJ1-1; D gene ambiguous. This CDR3 has 11 residues. The ends were cut back, 5 bases at V and 8 bases at J, with 9 bases in the middle. As DNA, the CDR3 is TGTGCCAGCAGTCAAACTCTAGAAGCTTTCTTT. Translated, it gives CASSQTLEAFF.

This chain's CDR3 is CATSGGSSGKTEAFF. The CDR3 bases are TGTGCCACCAGCGGTGGTTCATCGGGGAAAACTGAAGCTTTCTTT. The chain uses TRBV15 and TRBJ1-1; unclear D gene. This CDR3 comprises 15 residues. The V and J ends lost 5 bases and 5 bases respectively, with 18 bases between them. CDR1 is LNHNV, CDR2 YYDKDF, per germline (reference sequence).

The chain employs TRBV10-3 and TRBJ1-3, with 7 bases identical to TRBD1. Per the germline V gene, CDR1 is ENHRY and CDR2 is SYGVKD. The CDR3 sequence is 16 residues long. Losses at the gene ends were 2 bases for V and 2 bases for J; bases not matched to a gene: 6. The CDR3 spells CAISEPPQGTGNTIYF. The CDR3 DNA follows: TGTGCCATCAGTGAGCCGCCACAGGGGACTGGAAACACCATATATTTT.

This clonotype showed up just a few times. The CDR3 sequence is CASSPGTSGSYEQFF. The CDR3 coding sequence is TGTGCCAGCAGCCCGGGGACTAGCGGGAGCTATGAGCAGTTCTTC. The chain links TRBV28 to TRBJ2-1, with 14 bases that match TRBD2. This CDR3 is 15 amino acids long. V shed 6 bases and J 8 bases; nucleotides not matched to a gene: 6. From germline, CDR1 is MDHEN and CDR2 SYDVKM.

This clonotype was counted a few times. This chain connects TRBV20-1 to TRBJ1-2; 7 nucleotides match TRBD1. This CDR3 contains 12 residues. Germline values: CDR1 DFQATT, CDR2 SNEGSKA (reference sequence). After removal of 5 bases from V and 5 bases from J, the junction contained 5 bases not matched to a gene. Written as DNA, the CDR3 is TGCAGTGCTTCCCCGACAGGGTATGGCTACACCTTC. This sequence encodes CSASPTGYGYTF.